The present T cell receptor (beta chain) was sequenced within a study of T cell responses to AZD1222 COVID-19 vaccine. Here immunoSEQ multiplex PCR was the method, and the copy in TCRdb shows in-frame clones only, minus some. Here the sample spans about 260,000 clones, 85% to 95% being singletons. Germline CDR1 is SGHNT and CDR2 is YYREEE (reference sequence). Trimming removed 4 bases from V and 3 bases from J; junction bases left unmatched: 4. CDR3 size: 13 residues. This chain joins TRBV5-4 and TRBJ2-7, with 7 bases lining up with TRBD1. Here the sequenced sample was peripheral blood, taken on day 0 of AZD1222 vaccination. The TCR originated in an adult in good health. The CDR3, as DNA: TGTGCCAGCAGCAGTACAGGGGTCTACGAGCAGTACTTC. It yields the protein CASSSTGVYEQYF. The full variable domain, with the rest looked up from reference TRBV5-4 and TRBJ2-7, is ETGVTQSPTHLIKTRGQQVTLRCSSQSGHNTVSWYQQALGQGPQFIFQYYREEENGRGNFPPRFSGLQFPNYSSELNVNALELDDSALYLCASSSTGVYEQYFGPGTRLTVT.